Included here is one T cell receptor beta chain sequence, with context. Its matching antigen is unknown. PCR involved 60 Vbeta and 13 Jbeta primers. This table comes from immunoSEQ multiplex PCR, and its TCRdb copy is limited to in-frame clones, with some not included. The repertoire holds just under 95,000 clones, with approximately 84% as singletons. This record comes from a study of cytomegalovirus exposure and HLA in healthy donors. Study-level points and caveats: The records held CMV serostatus as the only immune exposure information. A missense variant in DCLRE1C was later tied to TCR beta V- and J-gene trimming.

Trimming shortened V by 2 bases and J by 10 bases, and 10 bases separated the two germline ends. The germline CDR1 and CDR2 sequences are MDHEN and SYDVKM. The CDR3 loop spans 12 amino acids. Sequencing was done on a sample of PBMCs. The origin of this receptor is a girl aged 2-10 years in good health and CMV-seropositive. The rearrangement joins TRBV28 to TRBJ2-3, with D hard to call. The CDR3 reads CASSLRSGAQYF. For the CDR3, the DNA is TGTGCCAGCAGTTTAAGGTCCGGAGCGCAGTATTTT. The full variable domain, rest sourced from reference TRBV28 and TRBJ2-3, is DVKVTQSSRYLVKRTGEKVFLECVQDMDHENMFWYRQDPGLGLRLIYFSYDVKMKEKGDIPEGYSVSREKKERFSLILESASTNQTSMYLCASSLRSGAQYFGPGTRLTVL.